This T cell receptor beta chain derives from a study of T cell responses to AZD1222 COVID-19 vaccine. Study-wide points: Per reports, nearly half of all spike-specific TCRs target regions that are unmutated in variants.

The protocol was immunoSEQ multiplex PCR, while the TCRdb copy is restricted to in-frame clones and leaves out a portion. The data contain 200,000 to 250,000 clones, around 93% of them singletons. Germline assignment: CDR1 GTSNPN and CDR2 SVGIG (reference sequence). The V segment lost 3 bases and the J segment 1 base; nucleotides outside the gene matches: 4. This CDR3 has 14 residues. This clone has only one observation. Antigen: not known. The source material was peripheral blood, sampled on day 0 of MenACWY control vaccination. This TCR was recovered from an adult in good health. The chain combines TRBV30 with TRBJ1-1, with 8 bases fitting TRBD1. The CDR3 DNA follows: TGTGCCTGGAGCTCACAGGGGGGGAACACTGAAGCTTTCTTT. Amino acid sequence: CAWSSQGGNTEAFF.